What follows are 20 T cell receptor beta chains derived from one specimen sequenced in a study of T-cell reconstitution after alpha-beta-depleted transplantation in children. Unique molecular identifiers were incorporated into the prepared TCRbeta library. TCRdb independently ran MiXCR on the PCR reads; one entry per CDR3 protein. The repertoire holds 200,000 to 250,000 distinct CDR3 sequences, with roughly 8% as singletons. Sample: PBMCs, mostly from graft donor cells, taken 180 days after TCRalphabeta/CD19-depleted stem cell transplant. The receptor source for this set is a male patient aged 10 to 17 who had a stem cell transplant for acute lymphoblastic leukemia, so the T cells may come from the graft donor.

This clonotype was observed at least ten times. The rearrangement joins TRBV5-1 to TRBJ2-5; D uncertain. Trimming stripped 2 bases from V and 6 bases from J, with 5 bases between. This CDR3 region has 11 residues. The V gene's germline CDR1 is SGHRS and CDR2 YFSETQ. CDR3 nucleotides: TGCGCCAGCAGCTTTCAGAAGACCCAGTACTTC. This sequence encodes CASSFQKTQYF.

The table lists this clonotype with many counts. This rearrangement joins TRBV5-1 to TRBJ1-5; 11 positions match TRBD1. The V gene's germline CDR1 is SGHRS and CDR2 YFSETQ. The CDR3 contains 17 residues. Unmatched junction bases numbered 9, after V lost 5 bases and J lost 2 bases. CDR3 DNA: TGCGCCAGCAGTCTGGACAGGGGGCATTGTGGCAATCAGCCCCAGCATTTT. Amino acids: CASSLDRGHCGNQPQHF.

This clonotype was picked up many times. This sequence joins TRBV20-1 and TRBJ1-1; D gene uncertain. Between the trimmed V and J ends, which lost 4 bases and 1 base, there was a span of 16 bases. The germline gives CDR1 DFQATT, CDR2 SNEGSKA (reference sequence). CDR3 length: 15 amino acids. CDR3 sequence reads: CSAMFPRRSNTEAFF. The CDR3 DNA sequence: TGCAGTGCTATGTTCCCGCGCCGGTCGAACACTGAAGCTTTCTTT.

This clonotype appeared many times. The chain recombines TRBV4-2 with TRBJ2-1; 7 positions agree with TRBD1. This CDR3 is built from 17 residues. V lost 3 bases and J lost 7; bases outside the gene matches: 15. Germline CDR1 is LGHNA and CDR2 is YNFKEQ. For the CDR3, the DNA is TGTGCCAGCAGCCACGCCGGACAGGCATCGGTACGGAATGAGCAGTTCTTC. This gives the protein CASSHAGQASVRNEQFF.

This clonotype was counted many times. The chain is built from TRBV23-1 and TRBJ2-5, with D tentatively TRBD2 (6 bases). TRBV23-1 is recorded as an ORF, its role being uncertain. This CDR3 region has 15 residues. Trimming removed 6 bases from V and 5 bases from J, with 19 bases in between. The CDR3 DNA sequence: TGCGCCAGCAGACGGTTCGCGGGGCCGGAGGAGACCCAGTACTTC. Encoded protein: CASRRFAGPEETQYF.

Many counts were recorded for this clonotype. The chain recombines TRBV12-3 or TRBV12-4 with TRBJ2-7, with D perhaps matching TRBD1 (5 bases). The CDR3 spans 13 residues. V lost 3 bases to trimming and J lost 10 bases, with 16 bases between them. The CDR3 DNA reads as TGTGCCAGCAGTTTGAAGGGGAACTTAGGACAGTACTTC. Protein: CASSLKGNLGQYF.

This clonotype has a count of ten or more. This chain links TRBV5-1 with TRBJ2-7; the match to TRBD2 covers 14 bases. The length of the CDR3 is 16 residues. The germline V gene encodes CDR1 SGHRS and CDR2 YFSETQ. The ends lost 4 bases at V and 4 bases at J; junction bases unmatched: 7. In DNA, the CDR3 is TGCGCCAGCAGCCGCGGACTAGCGGGAGGACTGTACGAGCAGTACTTC. It encodes CASSRGLAGGLYEQYF.

Ten or more counts support this clonotype. The chain is built from TRBV28 and TRBJ2-7, with D perhaps TRBD1 (6 bases). This CDR3 is built from 14 residues. Trimming took off 6 bases at V and 2 bases at J, with 14 bases between the two ends. Per the germline V gene, CDR1 is MDHEN and CDR2 is SYDVKM. The CDR3 sequence: CASSHRVLTYEQYF. CDR3 in DNA: TGTGCCAGCAGCCACAGGGTCTTGACCTACGAGCAGTACTTC. Complete variable domain (other parts from reference TRBV28 and TRBJ2-7): DVKVTQSSRYLVKRTGEKVFLECVQDMDHENMFWYRQDPGLGLRLIYFSYDVKMKEKGDIPEGYSVSREKKERFSLILESASTNQTSMYLCASSHRVLTYEQYFGPGTRLTVT.

This clonotype was observed at least ten times. The chain is built from TRBV7-2 and TRBJ1-5; D is unresolved. The germline V gene encodes CDR1 SGHTA and CDR2 FQGNSA. The CDR3 contains 17 residues. V was cut by 5 bases and J by 0 bases, with 17 bases left in between. The CDR3 nucleotides read TGTGCCAGCAGCCCCCGGGGAGGTCTTAATAGCAATCAGCCCCAGCATTTT. Its translation is CASSPRGGLNSNQPQHF.

In this sample, this clonotype turned up many times. The J gene is TRBJ2-1, the V gene TRBV28; 8 bases fit TRBD1. The CDR3 totals 15 residues. Germline CDR1 and CDR2: MDHEN and SYDVKM. Unmatched junction bases numbered 7, after V lost 6 bases and J lost 3 bases. As DNA, the CDR3 is TGTGCCAGCAGCCCCGGACAGGGACTCTACAATGAGCAGTTCTTC. This sequence encodes CASSPGQGLYNEQFF.

At least ten counts were recorded for this clonotype. The J gene is TRBJ2-1, the V gene TRBV7-3; TRBD2 matches 12 bases. This CDR3 comprises 15 residues. CDR1 and CDR2 (germline): SGHTA, FQGTGA. V shed 6 bases and J 4 bases; nucleotides not matched to a gene: 4. Written as DNA, the CDR3 is TGTGCCAGCAGTCCGACTAGCGGGGGTTACAATGAGCAGTTCTTC. Amino acids: CASSPTSGGYNEQFF.

This clonotype was seen many times. The chain has TRBV6-5 and TRBJ2-3, with 7 bases fitting TRBD2. Germline assignment: CDR1 MNHEY and CDR2 SVGAGI. Trimming took 2 bases from V and 6 from J; bases not matched to a gene: 8. The CDR3 totals 15 residues. The CDR3 DNA is TGTGCCAGCAGTTACGGACTAGAATCGTCCGATACGCAGTATTTT. Translating it yields CASSYGLESSDTQYF.

Ten or more counts support this clonotype. The chain has TRBV6-1 and TRBJ2-1; 8 bases fit TRBD1. The CDR3 is 15 residues long. Germline loops: CDR1 MNHNS, CDR2 SASEGT. V lost 6 bases to trimming and J lost 4 bases; unmatched junction nucleotides: 8. The CDR3 DNA sequence: TGTGCCAGCAGAACCGGGACAGGAAGTTACAATGAGCAGTTCTTC. It encodes CASRTGTGSYNEQFF.

This clonotype has at least ten counts. The V and J genes are TRBV19 and TRBJ2-2, with 10 bases that match TRBD2. V lost 9 bases and J lost 0; bases outside the gene matches: 19. This CDR3 region has 20 residues. CDR1 is LNHDA and CDR2 is SQIVND in the germline V gene (reference sequence). CDR3 nucleotides: TGTGCCAGCAGACGAGGGGCTAGCGGGAGTTTAGGGACGAACACCGGGGAGCTGTTTTTT. This codes for CASRRGASGSLGTNTGELFF.

At least ten counts were recorded for this clonotype. The rearrangement links TRBV28 to TRBJ2-1; the match to TRBD1 covers 10 bases. The V segment lost 5 bases and the J segment 4 bases; nucleotides outside the gene matches: 5. Germline values: CDR1 MDHEN, CDR2 SYDVKM. The CDR3 contains 15 residues. The CDR3 DNA reads as TGTGCCAGCAGTCCCGACAGGGGGCTGTACAATGAGCAGTTCTTC. Translated: CASSPDRGLYNEQFF.

The sample holds a few counts of this clonotype. The chain has TRBV2 and TRBJ1-1; unclear D gene. Germline lookup yields CDR1 SNHLY and CDR2 FYNNEI. V was trimmed by 3 bases and J by 6 bases, leaving 11 bases between them. The CDR3 runs 13 residues. CDR3 nucleotide sequence: TGTGCCAGCAGTGACCCCGGCCGTCCTGAAGCTTTCTTT. It yields the protein CASSDPGRPEAFF.

This clonotype was counted at least ten times. The gene calls are TRBV5-6 and TRBJ1-4; D is uncertain. Germline loops: CDR1 SGHDT, CDR2 YYEEEE. The CDR3 loop spans 16 amino acids. Trimming cost V 4 bases and J 2 bases, with 15 bases left between them. For the CDR3, the DNA is TGTGCCAGCAGCCTGCGGCCCGCGACTACTAATGAAAAACTGTTTTTT. Translating it yields CASSLRPATTNEKLFF.

This clonotype was counted ten times or more. CDR3 sequence reads: CASSSPSGDYNEQFF. In DNA, the CDR3 is TGTGCCAGCAGTTCCCCGTCAGGGGACTACAATGAGCAGTTCTTC. This chain connects TRBV28 to TRBJ2-1; maybe TRBD1 (6 bases). V lost 4 bases, J lost 3 bases, and 13 bases lay in between. The CDR3 loop spans 15 amino acids. Germline V gene data show CDR1 as MDHEN and CDR2 as SYDVKM.

This clonotype was seen at least ten times. The CDR3 DNA is TGTGCCAGCAGCCCCAGGGAAGCTTTCTTT. This translates into CASSPREAFF. The chain joins TRBV7-6 to TRBJ1-1, with D hard to call. V lost 5 bases and J 8 bases, leaving 6 bases between the germline ends. The CDR3 length is 10 residues. In germline, CDR1 is SGHVS, CDR2 FNYEAQ.

This clonotype occurred many times. V gene TRBV20-1 combines with J gene TRBJ2-6; 12 bases align to TRBD1. V lost 0 bases to trimming and J lost 3 bases; unmatched junction nucleotides: 6. Per the germline V gene, CDR1 is DFQATT and CDR2 is SNEGSKA (reference sequence). The length of the CDR3 is 18 residues. The CDR3 DNA follows: TGCAGTGCTAGAGATGGGACAGGGGGCCATGGTGGGGCCAACGTCCTGACTTTC. It specifies CSARDGTGGHGGANVLTF.